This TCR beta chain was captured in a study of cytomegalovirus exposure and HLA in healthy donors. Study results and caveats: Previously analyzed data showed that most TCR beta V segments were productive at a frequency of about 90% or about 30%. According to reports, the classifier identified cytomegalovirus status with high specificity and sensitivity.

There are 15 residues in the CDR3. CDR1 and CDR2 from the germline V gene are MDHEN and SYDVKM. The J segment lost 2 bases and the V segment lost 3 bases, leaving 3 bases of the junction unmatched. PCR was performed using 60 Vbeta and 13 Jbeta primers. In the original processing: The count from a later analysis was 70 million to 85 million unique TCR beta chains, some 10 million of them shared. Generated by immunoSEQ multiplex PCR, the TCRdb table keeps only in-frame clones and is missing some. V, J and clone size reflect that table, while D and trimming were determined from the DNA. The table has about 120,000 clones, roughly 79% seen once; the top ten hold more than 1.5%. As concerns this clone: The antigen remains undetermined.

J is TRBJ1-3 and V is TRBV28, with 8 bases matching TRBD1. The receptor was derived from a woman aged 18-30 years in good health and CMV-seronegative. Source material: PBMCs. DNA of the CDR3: TGTGCCAGCAGTTTGTTACAGGGGGCTGGAAACACCATATATTTT. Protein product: CASSLLQGAGNTIYF.